Here is one T cell receptor (beta chain) with its context. Germline CDR1 is SGHRS and CDR2 is YFSETQ. The V gene end was trimmed by 4 bases and the J gene end by 5 bases; junction bases not matched to a gene: 9. This CDR3 is built from 15 residues. The data were taken from a study of blood T cell repertoires in COVID-19. Overall study: The United States, Italy and Spain were the sources of the acute and convalescent COVID-19 samples. PBMCs, B-cell-depleted T cells, or T cells were the source of the cDNA or gDNA that made up the material.

In the authors' methods: The authors estimated nucleated cell counts from reference gene primer amplification. Libraries were prepared by immunoSEQ multiplex PCR; TCRdb keeps only in-frame clonotypes and omits some of them. Clone size and the V and J calls come from that table; the DNA yielded D and trimming. The data show approximately 130,000 clones, over 55% seen once. The source of this sequence is a woman aged 70-85 years with acute or convalescent COVID-19. This chain links TRBV5-1 with TRBJ2-7; 10 bases agree with TRBD1. The sample consisted of peripheral blood. This chain's CDR3 is CASSPRDRGGDEQYF. CDR3 nucleotides: TGCGCCAGCAGCCCCCGGGACAGGGGTGGCGACGAGCAGTACTTC.